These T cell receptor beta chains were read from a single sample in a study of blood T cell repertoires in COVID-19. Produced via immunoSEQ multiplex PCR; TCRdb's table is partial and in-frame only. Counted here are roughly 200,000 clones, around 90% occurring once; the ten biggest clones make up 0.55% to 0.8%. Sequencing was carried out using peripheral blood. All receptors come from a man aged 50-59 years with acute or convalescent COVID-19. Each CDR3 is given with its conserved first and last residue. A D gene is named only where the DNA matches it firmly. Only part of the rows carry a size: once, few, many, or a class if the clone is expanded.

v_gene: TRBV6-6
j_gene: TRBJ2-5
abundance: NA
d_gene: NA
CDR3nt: TGTGCCAGCAGTTCCAAACGGGAGATTCGTAAAGAGACCCAGTACTTC
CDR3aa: CASSSKREIRKETQYF

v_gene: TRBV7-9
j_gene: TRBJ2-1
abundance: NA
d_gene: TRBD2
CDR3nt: TGTGCCAGCAGCTTCAGCGGGAGGAGAATCAATGAGCAGTTCTTC
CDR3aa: CASSFSGRRINEQFF

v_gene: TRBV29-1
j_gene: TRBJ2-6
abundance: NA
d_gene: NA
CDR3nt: TGCAGCGTTGGATTCCAGCGCTCTGGGGCCAACGTCCTGACTTTC
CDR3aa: CSVGFQRSGANVLTF

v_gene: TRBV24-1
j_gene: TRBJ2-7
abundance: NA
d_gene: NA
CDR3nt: TGTGCCACCAGTGATAGACGATCGGGCGAGCAGTACTTC
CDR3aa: CATSDRRSGEQYF

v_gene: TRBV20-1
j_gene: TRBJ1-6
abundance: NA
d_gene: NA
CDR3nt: TGCAGTGCTAGTCAATGGTCGGCAGGGGAGAGTTCACCCCTCCACTTT
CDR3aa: CSASQWSAGESSPLHF

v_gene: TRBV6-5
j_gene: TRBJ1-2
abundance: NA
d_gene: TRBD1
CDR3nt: TGTGCCAGCAGAATAGGGGGCCAGCTAAACTATGGCTACACCTTC
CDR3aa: CASRIGGQLNYGYTF

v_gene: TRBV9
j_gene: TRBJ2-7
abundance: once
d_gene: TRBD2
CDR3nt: TGTGCCAGCAGCGTGGGTACTAGCGGGGGATACGAGCAGTACTTC
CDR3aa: CASSVGTSGGYEQYF

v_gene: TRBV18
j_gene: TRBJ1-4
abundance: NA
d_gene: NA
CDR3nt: TGTGCCAGCTCACCACGCCGGGATAATAGTGAAAAACTGTTTTTT
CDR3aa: CASSPRRDNSEKLFF

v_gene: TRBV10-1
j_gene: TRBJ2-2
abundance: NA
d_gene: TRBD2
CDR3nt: TGCGCCAGCTCCAAAGGACTAGCGGGAGGTACCGGGGAGCTGTTTTTT
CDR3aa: CASSKGLAGGTGELFF

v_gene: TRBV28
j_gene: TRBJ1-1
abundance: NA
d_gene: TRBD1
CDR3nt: TGTGCCAGCAGTTTAGGCAGGGGGCCAGAGTCGAACACTGAAGCTTTCTTT
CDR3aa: CASSLGRGPESNTEAFF

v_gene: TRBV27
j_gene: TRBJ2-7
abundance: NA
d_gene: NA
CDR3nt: TGTGCCAGCGGGGCGTGGCAGGGCACCTACGAGCAGTACTTC
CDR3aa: CASGAWQGTYEQYF

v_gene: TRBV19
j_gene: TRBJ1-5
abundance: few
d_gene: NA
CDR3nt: TGTGCCAGTACCCTGGTGGGGCGAAGTAATCAGCCCCAGCATTTT
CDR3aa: CASTLVGRSNQPQHF

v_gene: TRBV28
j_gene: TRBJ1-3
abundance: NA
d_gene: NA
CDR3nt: TGTGCCAGCAGTTTATCGGGACTAAGGGGGGGCTCTGGAAACACCATATATTTT
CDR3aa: CASSLSGLRGGSGNTIYF

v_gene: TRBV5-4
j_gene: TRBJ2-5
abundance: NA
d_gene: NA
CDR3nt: TGTGCCATCCGAGTAAGAGAGACCCAGTACTTC
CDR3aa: CAIRVRETQYF

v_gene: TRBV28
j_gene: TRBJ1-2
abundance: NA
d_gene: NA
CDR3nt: TGTGCCAGCAGTTTAATTACAGCTCCTAACTATGGCTACACCTTC
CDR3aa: CASSLITAPNYGYTF

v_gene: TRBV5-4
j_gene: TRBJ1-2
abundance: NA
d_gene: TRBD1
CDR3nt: TGTGCCAGCAGCTTCCCCAACGCAGGGGGCGGCTATGGCTACACCTTC
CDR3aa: CASSFPNAGGGYGYTF

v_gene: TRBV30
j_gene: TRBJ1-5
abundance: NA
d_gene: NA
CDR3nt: TGTGCCTGGAGTGTGGGCGCAGGTGATCAGCCCCAGCATTTT
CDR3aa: CAWSVGAGDQPQHF

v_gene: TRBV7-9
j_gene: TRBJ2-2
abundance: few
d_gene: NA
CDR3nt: TGTGCCAGCGTCAGGGGGAACACCGGGGAGCTGTTTTTT
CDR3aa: CASVRGNTGELFF

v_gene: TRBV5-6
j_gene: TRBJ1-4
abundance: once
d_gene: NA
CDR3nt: TGTGCCAGCAGCTCCCAGGGGAGATATGAAAAACTGTTTTTT
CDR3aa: CASSSQGRYEKLFF

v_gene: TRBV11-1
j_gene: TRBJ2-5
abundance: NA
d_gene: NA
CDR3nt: TGTGCCAGCAGTCCCAGGGGAGGGTTACAAGAGACCCAGTACTTC
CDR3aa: CASSPRGGLQETQYF

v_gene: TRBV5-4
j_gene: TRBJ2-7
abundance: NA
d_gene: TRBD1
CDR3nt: TGTGCCAGCAGCTTGGAAACAGGGGGCCGGTACGAGCAGTACTTC
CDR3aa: CASSLETGGRYEQYF

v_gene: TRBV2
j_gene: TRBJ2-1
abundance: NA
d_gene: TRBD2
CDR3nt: TGTGCCAGCAGTAAAACGGGAGGGTGGAATGAGCAGTTCTTC
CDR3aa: CASSKTGGWNEQFF

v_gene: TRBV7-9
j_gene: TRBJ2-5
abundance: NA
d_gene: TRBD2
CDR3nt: TGTGCCAGCAGCTTAGAATTCCGGACTAGCGGGAGGACCCAAGAGACCCAGTACTTC
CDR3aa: CASSLEFRTSGRTQETQYF

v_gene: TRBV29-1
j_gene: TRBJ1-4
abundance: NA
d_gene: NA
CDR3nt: TGCAGCGTTGAGGGACTTGATAATGAAAAACTGTTTTTT
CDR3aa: CSVEGLDNEKLFF

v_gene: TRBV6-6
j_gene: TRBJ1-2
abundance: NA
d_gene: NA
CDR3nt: TGTGCCAGCAGTACCTTGGACAGTTTCCATGGCTACACCTTC
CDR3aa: CASSTLDSFHGYTF

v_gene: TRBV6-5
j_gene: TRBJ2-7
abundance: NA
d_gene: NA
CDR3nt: TGTGCCAGCACCCGAGCCTACGAGCAGTACTTC
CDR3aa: CASTRAYEQYF

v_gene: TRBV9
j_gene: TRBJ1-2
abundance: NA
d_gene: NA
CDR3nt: TGTGCCAGCAGCCCCCGCCGAGAGTCCACTGGCTACACCTTC
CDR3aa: CASSPRRESTGYTF

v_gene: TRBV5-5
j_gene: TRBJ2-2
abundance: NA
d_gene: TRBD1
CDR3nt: TGTGCCAGCAGCTTGTTCAGGGGGAGCCTTTACACCGGGGAGCTGTTTTTT
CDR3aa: CASSLFRGSLYTGELFF

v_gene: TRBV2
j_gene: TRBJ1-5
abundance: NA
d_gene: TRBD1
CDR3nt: TGTGCCAGCACTGCGGACAGGGGGCGAAGTCAGCCCCAGCATTTT
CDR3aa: CASTADRGRSQPQHF

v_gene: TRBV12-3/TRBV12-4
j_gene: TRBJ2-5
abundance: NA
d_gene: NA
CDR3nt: TGTGCCAGCAGTTTAGAGACTGAGCAGTACTTC
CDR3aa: CASSLETEQYF

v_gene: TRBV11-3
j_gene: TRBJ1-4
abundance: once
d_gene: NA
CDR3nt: TGTGCCAGCAGCTTAGGGTTAAGGGAGACAACTAATGAAAAACTGTTTTTT
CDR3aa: CASSLGLRETTNEKLFF

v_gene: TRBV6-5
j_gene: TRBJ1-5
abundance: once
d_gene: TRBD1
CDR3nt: TGTGCCAGTTTGACAGGGCGCAATCAGCCCCAGCATTTT
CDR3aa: CASLTGRNQPQHF

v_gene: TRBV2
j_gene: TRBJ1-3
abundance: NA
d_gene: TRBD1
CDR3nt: TGTGCCAGCAGTGATATGAGGACAGGGAAGGACACCATATATTTT
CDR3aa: CASSDMRTGKDTIYF

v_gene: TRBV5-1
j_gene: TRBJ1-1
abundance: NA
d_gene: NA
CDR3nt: TGCGCCAGCAGCTTGGAACCAACCCGGGAAGCTTTCTTT
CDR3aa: CASSLEPTREAFF

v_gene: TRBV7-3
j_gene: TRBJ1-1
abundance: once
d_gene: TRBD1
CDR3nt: TGTGCCAGCAGCTCGGACAGGTCGAACACTGAAGCTTTCTTT
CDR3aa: CASSSDRSNTEAFF

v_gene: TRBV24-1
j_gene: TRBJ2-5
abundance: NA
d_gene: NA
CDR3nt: TGTGCCACCAGTGATTCCCGAGAGACCCAGTACTTC
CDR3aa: CATSDSRETQYF

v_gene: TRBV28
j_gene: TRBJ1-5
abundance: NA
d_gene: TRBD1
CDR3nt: TGTGCCAGCAGTTTACTAGGACAGGGCCGCCGGCAGCCCCAGCATTTT
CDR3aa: CASSLLGQGRRQPQHF

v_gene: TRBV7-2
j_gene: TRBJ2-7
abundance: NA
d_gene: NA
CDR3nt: TGTGCCAGCAGCTTATCTCAGGGGTCCTACGAGCAGTACTTC
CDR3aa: CASSLSQGSYEQYF

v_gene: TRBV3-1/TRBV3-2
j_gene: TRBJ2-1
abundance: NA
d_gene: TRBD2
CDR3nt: TGTGCCAGCAGTACCGCTAAACTAGCGGGGGTCTACAATGAGCAGTTCTTC
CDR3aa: CASSTAKLAGVYNEQFF

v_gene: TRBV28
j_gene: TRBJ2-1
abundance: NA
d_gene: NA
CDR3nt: TGTGCCGGATCTAGGGGAAATGAGCAGTTCTTC
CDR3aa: CAGSRGNEQFF

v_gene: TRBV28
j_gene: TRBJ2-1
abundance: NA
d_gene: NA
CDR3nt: TGTGCCAGCAGCTCAGGGGTCGTCGGACACAATGAGCAGTTCTTC
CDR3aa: CASSSGVVGHNEQFF

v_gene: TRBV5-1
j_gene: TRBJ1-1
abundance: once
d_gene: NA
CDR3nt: TGCGCCAGCAGCCACGGAACACAGGGCACTGAAGCTTTCTTT
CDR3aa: CASSHGTQGTEAFF

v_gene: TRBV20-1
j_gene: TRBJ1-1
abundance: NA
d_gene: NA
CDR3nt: TGCAGTACCTCACAGGGCACTGAAGCTTTCTTT
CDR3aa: CSTSQGTEAFF